The text below deals with one T cell receptor beta chain. This sample stems from a study of Ad26.COV2.S vaccination and SARS-CoV-2 variants. The V gene lost 4 bases and the J gene lost 7 bases, with 19 bases spanning the gap. Germline CDR1 and CDR2: MGHRA and YSYEKL. The CDR3 has 15 residues. Treatment meaning: around 19 received Ad26.COV2.S at low or high dose, single or two shots; roughly 5 received placebo; per-sample allocation not given. Sampling happened 63 days after the first vaccine or placebo injection. The protocol was immunoSEQ multiplex PCR, while the TCRdb copy is restricted to in-frame clones and leaves out a portion. The profile shows roughly 350,000 clones, approximately 86% of them singletons.

The receptor comes from a person aged 18-60 years who received the Ad26.COV2.S COVID-19 vaccine or a placebo. This specimen was peripheral blood, taken in a trial of Ad26.COV2.S vaccine versus placebo. V usage is TRBV4-1 and J usage is TRBJ1-1; weak D call: TRBD1 (5 bases). CDR3 DNA sequence: TGCGCCAGCAGCCCAAGTTTACCCCTCGACAGTGAAGCTTTCTTT. This translates into CASSPSLPLDSEAFF.